The T cell receptor beta chain described here comes from a study of a mutant IDH1 vaccine in newly diagnosed glioma. The overall study: Antecedent treatment encompassed radiotherapy, temozolomide, or their combination; the majority received both.

Study results and limitations: Immune responses arising from the vaccine appeared in just under 95% of patients.

Trimming took 7 bases from V and 3 from J, leaving 10 bases between them. This CDR3 is 14 amino acids long. CDR1 and CDR2 (germline): MNHEY, SVGAGI. Comments on this clone: The antigen is unknown.

The time point: week 23, last vaccination. What each vaccine dose contained was 300 ug of mutant IDH1 20-mer peptide, accompanied by topical imiquimod. Profiling relied on immunoSEQ multiplex PCR, and the TCRdb table lists in-frame clones only, not all of them. Of around 55,000 clones in the sample, 80% were seen once. This TCR came from a man aged 40-49 years with glioma. The chain carries TRBV6-5 and TRBJ1-6; a weak D match, TRBD1 (6 bases). Material: PBMCs, obtained from a glioma patient whose treatment included an IDH1 peptide vaccine. CDR3 in DNA: TGTGCCAGCAAAATGGGACACTATAATTCACCCCTCCACTTT. Translated: CASKMGHYNSPLHF.